Below, 25 T cell receptor beta chains from the same sample are listed, as sequenced in a study of T cell responses to AZD1222 COVID-19 vaccine. Method: immunoSEQ multiplex PCR; TCRdb's copy keeps in-frame clones and lacks some. The table has around 220,000 clones, roughly 94% seen once. The sequencing here drew on peripheral blood, taken 28 days after the second dose of the MenACWY control vaccine. Receptor source: an adult who received the MenACWY meningococcal vaccine as a control.

This chain uses TRBV28 with TRBJ2-7; no reliable D call. Germline values: CDR1 MDHEN, CDR2 SYDVKM. The V gene lost 2 bases and the J gene lost 4 bases, with 15 bases spanning the gap. This CDR3 contains 15 residues. The CDR3 spells CASSLRAVLTYEQYF. For the CDR3, the DNA is TGTGCCAGCAGTTTAAGGGCAGTCCTTACTTACGAGCAGTACTTC.

CDR3 coding DNA: TGTGCCAGCAGTGAAGGGACAGGGGGCTCTGGCTATGGCTACACCTTC. Translated, it gives CASSEGTGGSGYGYTF. This chain uses TRBV2 with TRBJ1-2; 11 bases map to TRBD1. Germline-derived CDR1 and CDR2 are SNHLY and FYNNEI. The CDR3 spans 16 residues. The J segment lost 4 bases and the V segment lost 1 base, leaving 5 bases of the junction unmatched.

The chain is built from TRBV11-3 and TRBJ1-5; 11 bases map to TRBD1. Germline V CDR1 and CDR2: SGHNT, YENEEA. The length of the CDR3 is 15 residues. Trimming removed 5 bases from V and 8 bases from J; junction bases left unmatched: 8. The CDR3: CASSHPGQGGKPQHF. In DNA form, the CDR3 reads TGTGCCAGCAGCCATCCGGGACAGGGGGGGAAGCCCCAGCATTTT.

DNA for the CDR3: TGTGCCAGCAGTTATTCGGTGGGCAGACCCTACGAGCAGTACTTC. Translation: CASSYSVGRPYEQYF. V is TRBV6-2 or TRBV6-3 and J is TRBJ2-7; no reliable D call. Germline CDR1 reads MNHEY; CDR2 reads SVGEGT. V shed 3 bases and J shed 2 bases, with 14 bases lying between them. This CDR3 is 15 amino acids long.

The chain uses TRBV7-2 and TRBJ1-4; D is uncertain. The CDR3 loop spans 11 amino acids. Germline values: CDR1 SGHTA, CDR2 FQGNSA. Trimming cost V 1 base and J 14 bases, with 8 bases left between them. The CDR3 reads CASSLGAKLFF. Written as DNA, the CDR3 is TGTGCCAGCAGCTTAGGGGCGAAGCTGTTTTTT.

This clone occurred a few times. The rearrangement links TRBV7-9 to TRBJ2-1; 9 positions agree with TRBD2. The J segment lost 8 bases and the V segment lost 6 bases, leaving 8 bases of the junction unmatched. Germline V gene sequence: CDR1 SEHNR, CDR2 FQNEAQ (reference sequence). This CDR3 has 14 residues. The CDR3 here is CASRDGTSFDEQFF. The CDR3 nucleotides read TGTGCCAGCAGGGACGGGACTAGCTTCGATGAGCAGTTCTTC.

This chain connects TRBV21-1 to TRBJ1-2; whether TRBD1, the table's D call, matches the DNA was not checked. TRBV21-1 is labeled a pseudogene. This CDR3 contains 15 residues. In DNA, the CDR3 is TGTGCCAGCAGCAAAGGGAGCCGGACAGGGTATGGCTACACCTTC. Protein sequence: CASSKGSRTGYGYTF.

V gene TRBV5-1 combines with J gene TRBJ1-2, with D unclear. Germline CDR1 SGHRS, CDR2 YFSETQ. The CDR3 extends over 15 amino acids. V was cut by 4 bases and J by 4 bases, with 17 bases left in between. CDR3 sequence reads: CASSTSSGSLYGYTF. As DNA, the CDR3 is TGCGCCAGCAGCACCTCCAGTGGATCCCTCTATGGCTACACCTTC.

In its sample, this clone was seen once. J is TRBJ2-1 and V is TRBV6-4; TRBD2 matches 13 bases. This CDR3 has 15 residues. Germline assignment: CDR1 MRHNA and CDR2 SNTAGT. V lost 2 bases and J lost 7; bases outside the gene matches: 2. Written as DNA, the CDR3 is TGTGCCAGCAGTGACACTAGCGGGGGGGCAAATGAGCAGTTCTTC. Residues: CASSDTSGGANEQFF.

J is TRBJ1-2 and V is TRBV18, with 8 positions matching TRBD1. Trimming took 3 bases from V and 14 from J; bases not matched to a gene: 11. The CDR3 extends over 13 amino acids. The germline V gene encodes CDR1 KGHSH and CDR2 LQKENI. The CDR3 sequence is CASSPKDRAWETF. The DNA of the CDR3 is TGTGCCAGCTCACCTAAGGACAGGGCCTGGGAGACCTTC.

This clone was picked up a small number of times. The chain recombines TRBV5-1 with TRBJ2-2, with TRBD2 identical over 9 bases. The CDR3 is 16 residues long. From germline, CDR1 is SGHRS and CDR2 YFSETQ. The V segment lost 3 bases and the J segment 6 bases; nucleotides outside the gene matches: 9. CDR3 loop: CASSSRYSGSAGELFF. CDR3 coding DNA: TGCGCCAGCAGCTCTCGTTATAGCGGGAGTGCCGGGGAGCTGTTTTTT.

The chain links TRBV3-1 (or the pseudogene TRBV3-2) to TRBJ2-7, with D possibly matching TRBD2 (5 bases). CDR1 is LGHDT and CDR2 is YNNKEL in the germline V gene (reference sequence). The CDR3 is 16 residues long. The ends were cut back, 3 bases at V and 0 bases at J, with 15 bases in the middle. In nucleotides, the CDR3 is TGTGCCAGCAGCCAGGAAGGTCGGGGAAGCTCCTACGAGCAGTACTTC. It encodes CASSQEGRGSSYEQYF.

The V and J genes are TRBV28 and TRBJ1-6; D uncertain. Between the trimmed V and J ends, which lost 6 bases and 7 bases, there was a span of 7 bases. Germline V gives CDR1 MDHEN, CDR2 SYDVKM. This CDR3 has 12 residues. CDR3 nucleotides: TGTGCCAGCAGCCCCGTGAATTCACCCCTCCACTTT. This gives the protein CASSPVNSPLHF.

The chain links TRBV21-1 to TRBJ2-7. TRBV21-1 is labeled a pseudogene. The CDR3 is made up of 15 amino acids. The CDR3 sequence: CASSKVARVPYEQYF. The CDR3 bases are TGTGCCAGCAGCAAAGTGGCTAGGGTCCCCTACGAGCAGTACTTC.

V usage is TRBV2 and J usage is TRBJ2-7; 8 bases align to TRBD1. The trim removed 3 bases at V and 6 bases at J, leaving 10 bases unmatched. The CDR3 has 15 residues. CDR1 and CDR2 (germline): SNHLY, FYNNEI. The CDR3 nucleotides are TGTGCCAGCAGTGACAGGACAGGGTTGGGACGCGAGCAGTACTTC. This encodes CASSDRTGLGREQYF.

As to this clone: The identical CDR3 is also encoded by other nucleotide sequences in the sample. CDR3: CASSLAGADTQYF. The CDR3 DNA follows: TGTGCCAGCAGCTTGGCAGGGGCAGATACGCAGTATTTT. This chain links TRBV5-6 with TRBJ2-3; D might be TRBD1 (6 bases). The CDR3 sequence is 13 residues long. Trimming took off 0 bases at V and 4 bases at J, with 6 bases between the two ends. Germline values: CDR1 SGHDT, CDR2 YYEEEE.

The chain recombines TRBV28 with TRBJ2-7, with D unclear. Trimming shortened V by 2 bases and J by 7 bases, and 9 bases separated the two germline ends. Per germline, CDR1 MDHEN and CDR2 SYDVKM. The CDR3 is 12 residues long. The CDR3 sequence: CASSLPSLEQYF. The CDR3, as DNA: TGTGCCAGCAGTTTACCCTCGTTGGAGCAGTACTTC.

The J gene is TRBJ1-2, the V gene TRBV12-3 or TRBV12-4; D gene uncertain. The CDR3 totals 12 residues. V was pared by 4 bases and J by 5 bases, with 8 bases between. This CDR3 is CASSYNSYGYTF. CDR3 sequence (DNA): TGTGCCAGCAGTTACAACAGTTATGGCTACACCTTC.

The rearrangement uses TRBV18 and TRBJ2-1; no reliable D call. The CDR3 loop spans 14 amino acids. Looked up from germline, CDR1 is KGHSH and CDR2 is LQKENI. V shed 2 bases and J shed 4 bases, with 9 bases lying between them. CDR3 sequence: CASSPSELYNEQFF. In DNA form, the CDR3 reads TGTGCCAGCTCACCATCGGAGCTTTACAATGAGCAGTTCTTC.

The chain has TRBV5-5 and TRBJ2-7, with D uncertain. CDR1 and CDR2 from the germline V gene are SGHKS and YYEKEE (reference sequence). This CDR3 is 11 amino acids long. The ends were cut back, 5 bases at V and 1 base at J, with 4 bases in the middle. In DNA form, the CDR3 reads TGTGCCAGCAGTCGATCCTACGAGCAGTACTTC. This gives the protein CASSRSYEQYF.

The rearrangement joins TRBV30 to TRBJ2-3, with a possible D match to TRBD2 (5 bases). Trimming cost V 4 bases and J 4 bases, with 12 bases left between them. This CDR3 spans 13 amino acids. From germline, CDR1 is GTSNPN and CDR2 SVGIG (reference sequence). The CDR3 coding sequence is TGTGCCTGGATTGGCGGGCGGGCAGATACGCAGTATTTT. Amino acid sequence: CAWIGGRADTQYF.

The chain employs TRBV4-2 and TRBJ2-2; D perhaps matches TRBD2 (5 bases). Trimming pared 4 bases from V and 6 bases from J, leaving 15 bases between. The germline gives CDR1 LGHNA, CDR2 YNFKEQ. The CDR3 runs to 15 residues. CDR3 in amino acids: CASSLGGLKPGELFF. CDR3 bases: TGTGCCAGCAGCCTGGGCGGACTTAAGCCCGGGGAGCTGTTTTTT.

The V gene is TRBV5-1, the J gene TRBJ1-2; no clear D. The germline V and J ends were trimmed by 4 bases and 8 bases, with 12 bases remaining between them. The CDR3 runs to 12 residues. CDR1 and CDR2 (germline): SGHRS, YFSETQ. CDR3 protein: CASSRVGEGYTF. Written as DNA, the CDR3 is TGCGCCAGCAGCAGGGTCGGGGAAGGCTACACCTTC.

This chain joins TRBV4-1 and TRBJ2-7; no clear D. V lost 0 bases and J lost 3, with 3 bases in between. The CDR3 has 12 residues. Germline V gene lookup returns CDR1 MGHRA and CDR2 YSYEKL. CDR3 loop: CASSQDLYEQYF. CDR3 coding DNA: TGCGCCAGCAGCCAAGATCTCTACGAGCAGTACTTC.

This chain uses TRBV6-1 with TRBJ1-2; D gene ambiguous. In germline, CDR1 is MNHNS, CDR2 SASEGT. This CDR3 is 13 amino acids long. The ends were cut back, 3 bases at V and 9 bases at J, with 14 bases in the middle. The CDR3 reads CASSDGTAASYTF. The CDR3 nucleotides read TGTGCCAGCAGTGATGGTACGGCTGCGAGCTACACCTTC.